These 7 T cell receptor beta chains originate from one sample sequenced in a study of cytomegalovirus exposure and HLA in healthy donors. The PCR made use of 60 Vbeta and 13 Jbeta primers. The data were produced by immunoSEQ multiplex PCR, yet TCRdb's version contains in-frame clones alone and is incomplete. The repertoire includes some 110,000 clones, 60% to 80% of them detected once, and about 0.8% sits in the top ten. Sequencing was performed on PBMCs. The source of these receptors is a boy younger than 18 in good health and CMV-seronegative.

The chain employs TRBV7-2 and TRBJ2-1; 11 nucleotides agree with TRBD2. The CDR3 loop spans 16 amino acids. J was trimmed by 7 bases and V by 1 base; bases with no gene match: 6. The V gene's germline CDR1 is SGHTA and CDR2 FQGNSA. This chain's CDR3 is CASSLGGSGRGNEQFF. In DNA, the CDR3 is TGTGCCAGCAGCTTAGGAGGTAGCGGGAGGGGTAATGAGCAGTTCTTC.

The gene calls are TRBV9 and TRBJ1-2, with D possibly being TRBD1 (6 bases). Trimming removed 7 bases from V and 1 base from J, with 14 bases in between. This CDR3 has 14 amino acids. The V gene's germline CDR1 is SGDLS and CDR2 YYNGEE. The CDR3 loop reads CASGRDTGNYGYTF. The CDR3 bases are TGTGCCAGCGGCCGGGACACGGGTAACTATGGCTACACCTTC. The whole variable domain, remainder taken from reference TRBV9 and TRBJ1-2, is DSGVTQTPKHLITATGQRVTLRCSPRSGDLSVYWYQQSLDQGLQFLIQYYNGEERAKGNILERFSAQQFPDLHSELNLSSLELGDSALYFCASGRDTGNYGYTFGSGTRLTVV.

CDR3 protein: CASSSETIGRGTGELFF. The CDR3 DNA reads as TGCGCCAGCAGCTCCGAGACAATTGGCAGGGGCACCGGGGAGCTGTTTTTT. This chain links TRBV4-3 with TRBJ2-2, with D possibly being TRBD1 (6 bases). Germline V gene lookup returns CDR1 LGHNA and CDR2 YSLEER. The CDR3 is 17 residues long. V dropped 5 bases and J dropped 4 bases, with 20 bases sitting between them.

The CDR3 sequence is CASSTSSGSYNEQFF. The CDR3 nucleotides are TGTGCCAGCAGCACATCTAGCGGGAGTTACAATGAGCAGTTCTTC. The rearrangement links TRBV5-4 to TRBJ2-1, with TRBD2 matching 10 bases. The CDR3 contains 15 residues. CDR1 and CDR2 (germline): SGHNT, YYREEE (reference sequence). J was trimmed by 4 bases and V by 4 bases; bases with no gene match: 5. Full variable domain (rest looked up from reference TRBV5-4 and TRBJ2-1): ETGVTQSPTHLIKTRGQQVTLRCSSQSGHNTVSWYQQALGQGPQFIFQYYREEENGRGNFPPRFSGLQFPNYSSELNVNALELDDSALYLCASSTSSGSYNEQFFGPGTRLTVL.

This chain connects TRBV29-1 to TRBJ2-3; 7 bases align to TRBD2. Germline V gene sequence: CDR1 SQVTM, CDR2 ANQGSEA. There are 13 residues in the CDR3. V shed 7 bases, J shed 2 bases, and the junction held 6 bases outside the gene matches. CDR3 sequence: CSGLAENTDTQYF. The CDR3 nucleotides read TGCAGCGGCCTAGCGGAAAACACAGATACGCAGTATTTT.

The rearrangement links TRBV2 to TRBJ2-1, with 13 positions matching TRBD2. The CDR3 extends over 14 amino acids. CDR1 SNHLY and CDR2 FYNNEI come from the germline V gene. V dropped 9 bases and J dropped 10; count of bases not matched to a gene: 9. CDR3 DNA: TGTGCCAGTAGGGGGACTAGCGGGAAGGGGGAGCAGTTCTTC. This codes for CASRGTSGKGEQFF.

This clone was detected only once. CDR3 residues: CSVTGTSDSYNEQFF. In DNA form, the CDR3 reads TGCAGCGTGACCGGGACTAGCGACTCCTACAATGAGCAGTTCTTC. This chain links TRBV29-1 with TRBJ2-1; TRBD2 aligns across 10 bases. Germline V CDR1 and CDR2: SQVTM, ANQGSEA. This CDR3 region has 15 residues. With 6 bases clipped from V and 0 bases from J, the junction kept 5 bases outside the gene matches.